The clone carrying this T cell receptor beta chain was recorded once. The antigen is not known. This sample is drawn from a study of cytomegalovirus exposure and HLA in healthy donors. Findings of the study overall: Most TCR sequences were seen very rarely across donors, but some public TCRs occurred in many. Approximately 160 TCR beta chains were listed as cytomegalovirus-associated.

The PCR was carried out with 60 Vbeta primers and 13 Jbeta primers. Using immunoSEQ multiplex PCR, the repertoire was profiled, and TCRdb retains in-frame clones only, with some absent. Among about 120,000 clones listed, 82% were seen once. The length of the CDR3 is 12 residues. CDR1 is SGHAT, CDR2 FQNNGV, per germline. The V end lost 1 base, the J end lost 4 bases, and 5 bases lay between the germline ends. The chain is built from TRBV11-2 and TRBJ2-7, with D unresolved. This TCR was recovered from a woman younger than 30 in good health and CMV-seronegative. Sequenced: PBMCs. DNA of the CDR3: TGTGCCAGCAGCTTAGTTAGATACGAGCAGTACTTC. This translates into CASSLVRYEQYF.